The clone carrying this TCR beta chain was detected ten times or more. Antigen unknown. V shed 2 bases, J shed 12 bases, and the junction held 15 bases outside the gene matches. The CDR3 runs 16 residues. CDR1 and CDR2 (germline): MNHEY, SVGAGI. The data originate from a study of CD8 T cells in ankylosing spondylitis. Study-wide results and caveats: Significant enrichment of disease-linked clones was reportedly seen in matched ankylosing spondylitis synovial fluid.

Generation of TCR beta libraries employed quantitative 5'-RACE incorporating molecular barcodes. Each CDR3 protein is one row after TCRdb ran MiXCR on the 5' RACE reads. The data show 200,000 to 250,000 distinct CDR3 sequences, with around 11% seen just once and around 6.5% held by the top ten. This clonotype was obtained from a male donor with ankylosing spondylitis or in good health (not recorded which). The chain joins TRBV6-5 to TRBJ2-1; 8 positions agree with TRBD1. Input material: blood, either unsorted or a sorted T cell fraction (not recorded which). This chain's CDR3 is CASSYNRDRRTGGQFF. The CDR3 bases are TGTGCCAGCAGTTACAATCGGGACCGACGAACAGGGGGGCAGTTCTTC.